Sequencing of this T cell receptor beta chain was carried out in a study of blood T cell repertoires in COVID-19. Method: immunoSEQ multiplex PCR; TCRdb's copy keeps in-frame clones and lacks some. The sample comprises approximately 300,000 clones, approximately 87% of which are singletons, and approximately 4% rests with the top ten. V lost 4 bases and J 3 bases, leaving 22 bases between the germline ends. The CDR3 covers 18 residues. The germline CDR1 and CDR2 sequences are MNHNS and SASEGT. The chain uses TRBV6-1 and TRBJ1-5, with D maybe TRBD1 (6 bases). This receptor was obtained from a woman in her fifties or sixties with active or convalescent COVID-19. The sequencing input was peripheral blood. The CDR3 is CASSGELMGGGNNQPQHF. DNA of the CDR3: TGTGCCAGCAGTGGCGAACTGATGGGGGGGGGCAACAATCAGCCCCAGCATTTT.